This T cell receptor beta chain originates from a study of T-cell memory formation after mild COVID-19. Study-wide context: Clusters were largely donor specific.

Findings and caveats of the study: The CD4+ clones that contracted clustered mainly within CM and EM, and the CD8+ clones concentrated in EMRA. That cross-reactive memory joined was suggested by some responding clones appearing in pre-infection memory.

TCRdb itself ran the 5' RACE reads through MiXCR, one entry per CDR3 protein. Among around 200,000 distinct CDR3 sequences listed, around 25% were seen once. CDR1 and CDR2 (germline): KGHSH, LQKENI. The J segment lost 2 bases and the V segment lost 2 bases, leaving 2 bases of the junction unmatched. This CDR3 has 15 residues. This clonotype was detected ten times or more. The antigen is unknown. Input material: PBMCs or a T cell subset sorted from them (not recorded which). The chain has TRBV18 and TRBJ1-5, with 8 bases matching TRBD1. This sequence originates from an adult woman who had mild COVID-19 (a few samples of this study predate the infection). Cell type and time point are not known. CDR3 nucleotides: TGTGCCAGCTCACCAGCGGACAGGGGCAATCAGCCCCAGCATTTT. Translated, it gives CASSPADRGNQPQHF.